Shown below are 5 T cell receptor beta chains from a single sample sequenced in a study of naive and memory T cell subsets (dated by TCRdb to the late 2010s). The library was generated by UMI-ligation and nested PCR. Sequencing instrument: Illumina MiSeq. The beta constant-region primer consisted of an equimolar mixture of two oligonucleotides that together covered TRBC1 and TRBC2. The ligated cDNA went through four rounds of PCR with nested alpha and beta constant-region primers together with the SP2 primer. In TCRdb, the public reads were trimmed at Q25 with fastp and aligned with MiXCR, with productive beta chains retained. Identical CDR3 protein sequences are pooled into one entry, listed with their most common genes and DNA. Across this sample there are over 30,000 distinct CDR3 sequences, with approximately 18% seen only once. The top ten constitute under 4% of the sample. Sequencing was done on a sample of effector memory CD4+ T cells from blood. The sample's cell subset or site label, in plain terms: effector memory, CD45RA- CD27-. These receptors originate from a human donor in good health.

This clonotype was counted at least ten times. V usage is TRBV29-1 and J usage is TRBJ2-1; D might be TRBD1 or TRBD2, each matching 6 bases. Per germline, CDR1 SQVTM and CDR2 ANQGSEA. This CDR3 comprises 14 residues. Trimming removed 4 bases at V and 5 bases at J, with 15 bases between. The CDR3 protein is CSVAAGTFNNEQFF. The CDR3, as DNA: TGCAGCGTTGCTGCGGGGACATTTAACAATGAGCAGTTCTTC.

There are a few counts of this clonotype. This chain uses TRBV15 with TRBJ2-5, with D unclear. V lost 0 bases to trimming and J lost 5 bases, with 10 bases between them. The CDR3 contains 14 residues. CDR1 LNHNV and CDR2 YYDKDF come from the germline V gene (reference sequence). The CDR3 DNA reads TGTGCCACCAGCAGAGATTTGTCCGCGGAGACCCAGTACTTC. Protein sequence: CATSRDLSAETQYF.

This clonotype was counted only a few times. The chain links TRBV6-6 to TRBJ2-7, with TRBD2 matching over 9 bases. J was trimmed by 1 base and V by 6 bases; bases with no gene match: 1. The CDR3 runs 13 residues. The germline V gene encodes CDR1 MNHNY and CDR2 SVGAGI (reference sequence). DNA of the CDR3: TGTGCCAGCAGCGCGGGGGGGTCCTACGAGCAGTACTTC. Its translation: CASSAGGSYEQYF.

A few counts support this clonotype. The chain recombines TRBV6-6 with TRBJ1-4, with 7 bases fitting TRBD1. V trimming: 6 bases; J trimming: 8 bases; junction bases outside the gene matches: 15. The CDR3 has 16 residues. Germline V lookup: CDR1 MNHNY, CDR2 SVGAGI (reference sequence). CDR3 in amino acids: CASSPGGAAGEEKLFF. CDR3 nucleotide sequence: TGTGCCAGCAGCCCAGGGGGGGCCGCGGGTGAAGAAAAACTGTTTTTT.

A few counts support this clonotype. V gene TRBV20-1 combines with J gene TRBJ2-1, with TRBD2 matching 11 bases. CDR1 is DFQATT, CDR2 SNEGSKA, per germline (reference sequence). This CDR3 region has 16 residues. V shed 1 base, J shed 8 bases, and the junction held 10 bases outside the gene matches. The CDR3 DNA follows: TGCAGTGCTAGAGTATTCGGGACTAGCGGAGTCTATGAGCAGTTCTTC. It translates to CSARVFGTSGVYEQFF.